This T cell receptor (beta chain) was identified during a study of Tregs in tolerant kidney transplant recipients. The CDR3 extends over 15 amino acids. Germline V gene sequence: CDR1 SGHAT, CDR2 FQNNGV. Trimming took 2 bases from V and 6 from J; bases not matched to a gene: 10. The table came from immunoSEQ multiplex PCR; TCRdb's copy has only in-frame clones and leaves some out. Counted here are about 240,000 clones, about 86% occurring once; the ten biggest clones make up around 0.6%. This sequence originates from a human donor in good health. Sequencing was performed on CD4+ T cells from blood. This chain uses TRBV11-2 with TRBJ2-7; 7 bases agree with TRBD2. In DNA form, the CDR3 reads TGTGCCAGCAGCTTATCACCCCGGGGGGTTCCCGAGCAGTACTTC. Translating gives CASSLSPRGVPEQYF. The variable domain in full, completed from reference TRBV11-2 and TRBJ2-7, reads EAGVAQSPRYKIIEKRQSVAFWCNPISGHATLYWYQQILGQGPKLLIQFQNNGVVDDSQLPKDRFSAERLKGVDSTLKIQPAKLEDSAVYLCASSLSPRGVPEQYFGPGTRLTVT.